The 30 T cell receptor beta chains in this list originate from one sample, sequenced in a study of CD8 T cells in Susac syndrome. The authors reverse transcribed roughly 0.5 to 1 ug RNA with random hexamers. TCRdb independently ran MiXCR on the immunoSEQ multiplex PCR reads; one entry per CDR3 protein. The table records 70,000 to 100,000 distinct CDR3 sequences, 85% to 95% of them present only once. The sequenced sample consisted of CD8+ T cells from PBMCs. All receptors derive from a human donor in good health.

This sequence joins TRBV20-1 and TRBJ2-1, with TRBD2 matching 9 bases. Trimming removed 1 base from V and 6 bases from J; junction bases left unmatched: 7. Germline V gene lookup returns CDR1 DFQATT and CDR2 SNEGSKA (reference sequence). CDR3 length: 15 amino acids. CDR3 in DNA: TGCAGTGCTAGAGTGTCTAGCGGGGCATTCAATGAGCAGTTCTTC. The encoded protein is CSARVSSGAFNEQFF.

The chain combines TRBV20-1 with TRBJ2-1, with D unclear. V lost 5 bases and J lost 3, with 5 bases in between. The germline V gene encodes CDR1 DFQATT and CDR2 SNEGSKA (reference sequence). The CDR3 spans 11 residues. In nucleotides, the CDR3 is TGCAGTGCTCCCGTCTACAATGAGCAGTTCTTC. It specifies CSAPVYNEQFF.

J is TRBJ1-1 and V is TRBV3-1; TRBD1 aligns across 7 bases. The CDR3 sequence is 15 residues long. The V gene's germline CDR1 is LGHDT and CDR2 YNNKEL (reference sequence). With V trimmed by 4 bases and J by 4 bases, 9 bases remained unmatched. The DNA for the CDR3 is TGTGCCAGCAGCCCGCCCGAGGGGGCAATCACTGAAGCTTTCTTT. It is translated as CASSPPEGAITEAFF.

The chain couples TRBV5-1 to TRBJ1-2; D unclear. CDR3 length equals 12 residues. Germline CDR1 SGHRS, CDR2 YFSETQ. Trimming took off 2 bases at V and 0 bases at J, with 2 bases between the two ends. Here the CDR3 DNA reads TGCGCCAGCAGCTTAGCTAACTATGGCTACACCTTC. It translates to CASSLANYGYTF.

The chain uses TRBV12-3 or TRBV12-4 and TRBJ2-1; 11 nucleotides align to TRBD1. The trim removed 4 bases at V and 8 bases at J, leaving 7 bases unmatched. The CDR3 contains 15 residues. Here the CDR3 reads CASSSGQGVLDEQFF. The CDR3 DNA follows: TGTGCCAGCAGTTCGGGACAGGGGGTTTTGGATGAGCAGTTCTTC.

The chain recombines TRBV4-1 with TRBJ2-3; maybe TRBD2 (5 bases). The V gene lost 4 bases and the J gene lost 3 bases, with 8 bases spanning the gap. This CDR3 spans 13 amino acids. Germline CDR1 reads MGHRA; CDR2 reads YSYEKL. The CDR3 coding sequence is TGCGCCAGCAGCCTCCTAGCAACAGATACGCAGTATTTT. It encodes CASSLLATDTQYF.

The chain is built from TRBV7-8 and TRBJ2-7; 9 positions match TRBD1. From germline, CDR1 is SGHVS and CDR2 FQNEAQ. V gave up 3 bases and J gave up 4 bases; unmatched junction bases: 13. The CDR3 spans 17 residues. CDR3 loop: CASSLTGGARLQYEQYF. The CDR3 DNA sequence: TGTGCCAGCAGCTTGACAGGGGGGGCGCGCCTGCAGTACGAGCAGTACTTC. The full variable domain, with the rest looked up from reference TRBV7-8 and TRBJ2-7, is GAGVSQSPRYKVAKRGQDVALRCDPISGHVSLFWYQQALGQGPEFLTYFQNEAQLDKSGLPSDRFFAERPEGSVSTLKIQRTQQEDSAVYLCASSLTGGARLQYEQYFGPGTRLTVT.

The J gene is TRBJ2-2, the V gene TRBV11-2; D is uncertain. The germline V gene encodes CDR1 SGHAT and CDR2 FQNNGV. V was trimmed by 3 bases and J by 7 bases, leaving 9 bases between them. This CDR3 contains 13 residues. CDR3 loop: CASSLGSGGELFF. DNA for the CDR3: TGTGCCAGCAGCTTGGGTTCAGGCGGGGAGCTGTTTTTT.

V gene TRBV27 combines with J gene TRBJ2-7, with unresolved D. This CDR3 is built from 13 residues. The ends were cut back, 2 bases at V and 2 bases at J, with 7 bases in the middle. The germline gives CDR1 MNHEY, CDR2 SMNVEV (reference sequence). CDR3 region: CASSLTSTYEQYF. The CDR3 DNA reads as TGTGCCAGCAGTTTAACGTCCACCTACGAGCAGTACTTC.

The chain recombines TRBV27 with TRBJ2-7, with D possibly being TRBD1 (5 bases). This CDR3 comprises 11 residues. V lost 6 bases to trimming and J lost 4 bases, with 7 bases between them. CDR1 and CDR2 from the germline V gene are MNHEY and SMNVEV (reference sequence). CDR3 coding DNA: TGTGCCAGCAGGAACAGGTACGAGCAGTACTTC. Its translation is CASRNRYEQYF.

V gene TRBV6-5 combines with J gene TRBJ2-7, with 13 nucleotides matching TRBD2. Trimming took 4 bases from V and 5 from J; bases not matched to a gene: 14. CDR3 length: 18 amino acids. Germline CDR1 and CDR2: MNHEY and SVGAGI. This CDR3 reads CASSWTSGGLSSLDEQYF. The CDR3 DNA sequence: TGTGCCAGCAGTTGGACTAGCGGGGGACTATCCTCCTTGGACGAGCAGTACTTC.

The chain employs TRBV29-1 and TRBJ2-5, with 9 bases identical to TRBD1. The CDR3 runs to 15 residues. Germline V CDR1 and CDR2: SQVTM, ANQGSEA. The V gene end was trimmed by 3 bases and the J gene end by 0 bases; junction bases not matched to a gene: 5. CDR3 DNA sequence: TGCAGCGTTGAGGGGGACAGGGTATACCAAGAGACCCAGTACTTC. It yields the protein CSVEGDRVYQETQYF.

V is TRBV29-1 and J is TRBJ2-3, with D perhaps matching TRBD2 (7 bases). Germline-derived CDR1 and CDR2 are SQVTM and ANQGSEA. V lost 0 bases and J 6 bases, leaving 19 bases between the germline ends. This CDR3 spans 16 amino acids. The CDR3: CSVEDPGGQGGDTQYF. The DNA for the CDR3 is TGCAGCGTTGAAGACCCCGGGGGGCAGGGCGGGGATACGCAGTATTTT.

This chain joins TRBV20-1 and TRBJ2-1; 10 bases fit TRBD2. In germline, CDR1 is DFQATT, CDR2 SNEGSKA (reference sequence). The V segment lost 4 bases and the J segment 3 bases; nucleotides outside the gene matches: 9. The CDR3 length is 16 residues. The CDR3 reads CSATRMSGGDYNEQFF. The CDR3 nucleotides are TGCAGTGCTACCCGGATGAGCGGGGGGGACTACAATGAGCAGTTCTTC.

This chain uses TRBV6-6 with TRBJ1-3; D is uncertain. V lost 4 bases and J 0 bases, leaving 4 bases between the germline ends. The CDR3 length is 13 residues. Germline loops: CDR1 MNHNY, CDR2 SVGAGI (reference sequence). DNA of the CDR3: TGTGCCAGCAGTTCCGGCTCTGGAAACACCATATATTTT. It specifies CASSSGSGNTIYF.

This chain links TRBV5-4 with TRBJ2-1, with 7 bases lining up with TRBD2. Per germline, CDR1 SGHNT and CDR2 YYREEE (reference sequence). Trimming took 2 bases from V and 4 from J; bases not matched to a gene: 6. The CDR3 is 15 amino acids. The CDR3 reads CASSLGLAEYNEQFF. In DNA form, the CDR3 reads TGTGCCAGCAGCTTAGGGCTAGCGGAGTACAATGAGCAGTTCTTC.

V gene TRBV14 combines with J gene TRBJ2-3, with TRBD2 identical over 14 bases. Germline lookup yields CDR1 SGHDN and CDR2 FVKESK. CDR3 length: 19 residues. V dropped 4 bases and J dropped 2; count of bases not matched to a gene: 11. The CDR3 nucleotides are TGTGCCAGCAGCCCACAACCGGGACTAGCGGGGGCGACCACAGATACGCAGTATTTT. Translated, it gives CASSPQPGLAGATTDTQYF.

The genes are TRBV6-2 or TRBV6-3 and TRBJ1-1; the D is unclear. CDR3 length: 11 amino acids. The V end was cut by 4 bases, the J end by 4 bases, with 4 bases between. The V gene's germline CDR1 is MNHEY and CDR2 SVGEGT. This chain's CDR3 is CASSFSTEAFF. In DNA, the CDR3 is TGTGCCAGCAGTTTTAGCACTGAAGCTTTCTTT.

The chain is built from TRBV7-8 and TRBJ2-3; no definite D call. The CDR3 runs 13 residues. Germline V gene data show CDR1 as SGHVS and CDR2 as FQNEAQ. V shed 2 bases and J shed 5 bases, with 8 bases lying between them. CDR3: CASSLSPKDTQYF. The CDR3 bases are TGTGCCAGCAGCTTATCGCCCAAAGATACGCAGTATTTT.

This chain connects TRBV6-6 to TRBJ1-1; TRBD1 agrees at 8 bases. The germline V gene encodes CDR1 MNHNY and CDR2 SVGAGI (reference sequence). The CDR3 totals 13 residues. V was pared by 7 bases and J by 1 base, with 2 bases of the junction left unmatched. In nucleotides, the CDR3 is TGTGCCAGCACCGGGACAGGGAACACTGAAGCTTTCTTT. Its protein is CASTGTGNTEAFF.

For the CDR3, the DNA is TGCGCCAGCAGCTACCGCAGGGGTGGCACTGAAGCTTTCTTT. Translation: CASSYRRGGTEAFF. This chain connects TRBV5-1 to TRBJ1-1; D possibly corresponds to TRBD1 (6 bases). Germline V gene lookup returns CDR1 SGHRS and CDR2 YFSETQ. There are 14 residues in the CDR3. Trimming cost V 3 bases and J 4 bases, with 13 bases left between them. The whole variable domain, remainder taken from reference TRBV5-1 and TRBJ1-1, is KAGVTQTPRYLIKTRGQQVTLSCSPISGHRSVSWYQQTPGQGLQFLFEYFSETQRNKGNFPGRFSGRQFSNSRSEMNVSTLELGDSALYLCASSYRRGGTEAFFGQGTRLTVV.

The rearrangement joins TRBV29-1 to TRBJ1-2; a possible D gene is TRBD1 (5 bases). Germline lookup yields CDR1 SQVTM and CDR2 ANQGSEA. V was shortened by 1 base and J by 1 base, with 7 bases between the two germline ends. The CDR3 runs 13 residues. The CDR3 region has the DNA TGCAGCGTTGAAGTCGGGGGTAACTATGGCTACACCTTC. Translating it yields CSVEVGGNYGYTF.

The genes are TRBV5-1 and TRBJ2-7; no clear D gene. Germline V gene data show CDR1 as SGHRS and CDR2 as YFSETQ. The CDR3 spans 14 residues. V was pared by 2 bases and J by 0 bases, with 9 bases between. Written as DNA, the CDR3 is TGCGCCAGCAGCTTCACTTCCAGCTCCTACGAGCAGTACTTC. Translation: CASSFTSSSYEQYF.

This chain links TRBV2 with TRBJ1-6; no reliable D call. CDR1 and CDR2 (germline): SNHLY, FYNNEI. Trimming took off 7 bases at V and 0 bases at J, with 16 bases between the two ends. The CDR3 has 17 amino acids. CDR3 DNA: TGTGCCAGCACGGCAGTCACATTGAGCTCCTATAATTCACCCCTCCACTTT. Amino acid sequence: CASTAVTLSSYNSPLHF.

CDR3 coding DNA: TGTGCCAGCAGCCAAGATACTAGCGGGGGGTTCACAGATACGCAGTATTTT. Its protein product is CASSQDTSGGFTDTQYF. This chain links TRBV4-2 with TRBJ2-3; 12 nucleotides match TRBD2. Germline V gene data show CDR1 as LGHNA and CDR2 as YNFKEQ. The junction had 3 bases not matched to a gene; V was cut back by 0 bases and J by 2 bases. The CDR3 extends over 17 amino acids.

The gene calls are TRBV6-5 and TRBJ1-5, with TRBD1 matching over 9 bases. The CDR3 runs to 14 residues. Trimming took 5 bases from V and 5 from J; bases not matched to a gene: 4. Germline CDR1 is MNHEY and CDR2 is SVGAGI. This chain's CDR3 is CASSPGQGHQPQHF. CDR3 DNA sequence: TGTGCCAGCAGTCCAGGACAGGGGCATCAGCCCCAGCATTTT.

This chain links TRBV7-8 with TRBJ2-7; no clear D. Germline CDR1 and CDR2: SGHVS and FQNEAQ. The CDR3 extends over 13 amino acids. V lost 4 bases, J lost 2 bases, and 9 bases lay in between. CDR3 coding DNA: TGTGCCAGCAGCTACGGCCGTACCTACGAGCAGTACTTC. Protein product: CASSYGRTYEQYF.

The rearrangement links TRBV7-9 to TRBJ2-5; 7 nucleotides align to TRBD2. CDR3 size: 13 residues. Trimming at V came to 4 bases and at J to 4 bases, leaving 3 bases not matched to a gene. Germline V gives CDR1 SEHNR, CDR2 FQNEAQ (reference sequence). The CDR3 region has the DNA TGTGCCAGCAGCTCCCGACTAGCAGAGACCCAGTACTTC. Protein product: CASSSRLAETQYF.

The chain uses TRBV3-1 and TRBJ1-1; D gene ambiguous. The CDR3 is 13 residues long. Between the trimmed V and J ends, which lost 2 bases and 3 bases, there was a span of 7 bases. Germline CDR1 and CDR2: LGHDT and YNNKEL (reference sequence). CDR3 amino acids: CASSQYPDTEAFF. CDR3 DNA sequence: TGTGCCAGCAGCCAATACCCGGACACTGAAGCTTTCTTT.

This sequence joins TRBV5-1 and TRBJ1-1; TRBD1 aligns across 10 bases. This CDR3 contains 17 residues. Germline V lookup: CDR1 SGHRS, CDR2 YFSETQ. J gave up 4 bases and V 3 bases, and 12 bases lay outside the gene matches. CDR3 sequence (DNA): TGCGCCAGCAGCTGGGGCCTGGACAGGGGGGCTGGCACTGAAGCTTTCTTT. Translated, it gives CASSWGLDRGAGTEAFF.